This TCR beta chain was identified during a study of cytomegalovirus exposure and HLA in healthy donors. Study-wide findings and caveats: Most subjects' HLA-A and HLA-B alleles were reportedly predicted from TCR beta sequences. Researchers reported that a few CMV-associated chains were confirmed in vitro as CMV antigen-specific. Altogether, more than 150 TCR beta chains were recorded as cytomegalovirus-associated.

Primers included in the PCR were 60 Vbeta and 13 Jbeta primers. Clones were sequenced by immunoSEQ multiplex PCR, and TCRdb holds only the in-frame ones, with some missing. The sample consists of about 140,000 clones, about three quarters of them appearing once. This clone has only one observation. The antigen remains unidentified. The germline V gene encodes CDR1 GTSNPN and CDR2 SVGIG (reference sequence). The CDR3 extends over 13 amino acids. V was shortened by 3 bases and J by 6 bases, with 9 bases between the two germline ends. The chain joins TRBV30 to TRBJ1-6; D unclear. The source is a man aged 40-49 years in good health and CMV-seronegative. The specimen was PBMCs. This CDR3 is CAWSPWLNSPLHF. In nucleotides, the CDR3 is TGTGCCTGGAGCCCTTGGCTTAATTCACCCCTCCACTTT.